The rows below give T cell receptor beta chains drawn from one sample of a study of control samples from healthy donors and cancer patients. Produced via immunoSEQ multiplex PCR; TCRdb's table is partial and in-frame only. The sample has around 78,000 clones, about 94% seen once. The sample comprised blood. The receptor source for this set is a woman between 18 and 29 years old in good health. Both conserved end residues are part of each CDR3. D genes are given only for firm matches. Clone size is shown for a subset of rows, as once, few, many or a class of expanded clone.

TRBJ2-2	TRBD1	NA	TRBV9	TGTACCAGCAGCGCGGCTCGGCTTGACAGGGGATTCGGGGAGCTGTTTTTT	CTSSAARLDRGFGELFF
TRBJ2-4	TRBD2	NA	TRBV7-2	TGTGCCAGCAGCTTAGGAGGGACTAGGGCAAACATTCAGTACTTC	CASSLGGTRANIQYF
TRBJ1-6	NA	NA	TRBV28	TGTGCCAGCGGCTGGGCGTTGGGTAATTCACCCCTCCACTTT	CASGWALGNSPLHF
TRBJ2-1	TRBD1	NA	TRBV10-3	TGTGCCATCAGTGGGACAGGGGGCGGCTACAATGAGCAGTTCTTC	CAISGTGGGYNEQFF
TRBJ1-2	TRBD1	NA	TRBV6-6	TGTGCCAGCAGTTACTCGAGCCAGGGGGCGTCCTATGGCTACACCTTC	CASSYSSQGASYGYTF
TRBJ1-4	NA	NA	TRBV5-1	TGCGCCAGCAGCTTGTTTACCGGGGGGACTAATGAAAAACTGTTTTTT	CASSLFTGGTNEKLFF
TRBJ2-1	NA	once	TRBV5-4	TGTGCCAGCAGCTTGGGGCAGGGGACCCACAATGAGCAGTTCTTC	CASSLGQGTHNEQFF
TRBJ2-1	NA	NA	TRBV18	TGTGCCAGCTCACCACCTAGCAATGAGCAGTTCTTC	CASSPPSNEQFF
TRBJ2-5	NA	once	TRBV7-2	TGTGCCAGCAGCTATTCTTCTGGGAGGATTAGAGAGACCCAGTACTTC	CASSYSSGRIRETQYF
TRBJ2-1	NA	NA	TRBV6-6	TGTGCCAGCAGCCCGGCAGGGGACAATTCCTACAATGAGCAGTTCTTC	CASSPAGDNSYNEQFF
TRBJ1-1	NA	NA	TRBV3-1/TRBV3-2	TGTGCCAGCAGCCAAGGTTGGCGCGGGGACACTGAAGCTTTCTTT	CASSQGWRGDTEAFF
TRBJ2-3	TRBD2	once	TRBV28	TGTGCCAGCAGAACTAGCGGGGAATTATATACGCAGTATTTT	CASRTSGELYTQYF
TRBJ2-2	TRBD1	NA	TRBV5-1	TGCGCCAGCAGCTTCCCGGGACAGGGGGACACCGGGGAGCTGTTTTTT	CASSFPGQGDTGELFF
TRBJ1-4	NA	NA	TRBV7-9	TGTGCCAGCAGCTTACGGCAGGAACGGGGAAAACTGTTTTTT	CASSLRQERGKLFF